The source of this TCR beta chain is a study of a mutant IDH1 vaccine in newly diagnosed glioma. In the study overall: Most patients had received both radiotherapy and temozolomide, the prior options being radiotherapy, temozolomide, or both.

Time point reported: week 11, during vaccination. Each dose of the vaccine consisted of 300 ug of mutant IDH1 20-mer peptide, with topical imiquimod. The table came from immunoSEQ multiplex PCR; TCRdb's copy has only in-frame clones and leaves some out. The data show some 64,000 clones, under 90% seen once. Worth noting for this clone: Its cognate antigen is unknown.

Germline V lookup: CDR1 SGHTA, CDR2 FQGNSA. J was trimmed by 2 bases and V by 2 bases; bases with no gene match: 9. CDR3 length: 17 residues. The clonotype was recovered from a man aged 45-65 years with glioma. The chain is built from TRBV7-2 and TRBJ2-7; TRBD1 aligns across 10 bases. The material was PBMCs, obtained from a glioma patient whose treatment included an IDH1 peptide vaccine. The CDR3 loop is CASSLQGGGTGAYEQYF. The CDR3 DNA sequence: TGTGCCAGCAGCTTACAAGGTGGCGGGACAGGGGCCTACGAGCAGTACTTC.